This T cell receptor beta chain was sequenced for a study of cytomegalovirus exposure and HLA in healthy donors. Study-wide results and caveats: Researchers reported in a later analysis that a missense DCLRE1C variant was tied to TCR beta V- and J-gene trimming. Highly shared variants forming one cluster were likely a sequencing artifact. V segments that were indistinguishable, TRBV6-2 and TRBV6-3 among them, were omitted from analysis. In a later analysis, productive TCRs from donors in an Asian-associated ancestry cluster reportedly carried fewer N-insertions than the cohort mean.

A remark on this clone: What it binds is not known.

A multiplex PCR was run with 60 Vbeta primers and 13 Jbeta primers. Clones were read by immunoSEQ multiplex PCR, and TCRdb kept only the in-frame ones, dropping some. This table has about 120,000 clones, approximately 80% appearing once. Germline V gene sequence: CDR1 LNHDA, CDR2 SQIVND (reference sequence). V was shortened by 5 bases and J by 7 bases, with 17 bases between the two germline ends. The CDR3 totals 14 residues. The sequenced material came from PBMCs. This TCR was sampled from a man younger than 35 in good health and CMV-seropositive. The chain uses TRBV19 and TRBJ1-2, with D perhaps matching TRBD1 (6 bases). The CDR3 nucleotides are TGTGCCAGTAGTCCCCGGGCAGGGGCGGGTGGCTACACCTTC. It encodes CASSPRAGAGGYTF.